This TCR beta chain was found in a study of cytomegalovirus exposure and HLA in healthy donors (dated by TCRdb to about 2017). About the study as a whole: An earlier analysis of several hundred of the donors reported under 300 Gb of sequence data and 117 million unique TCR beta sequences obtained from about 179 million T cells. The study aimed to test whether signatures of past pathogen exposure could be identified by cataloging public T cell receptors. The study profiled the T cell repertoires of more than 500 subjects by immunosequencing and related them to cytomegalovirus serostatus. A later genetic analysis took genome-wide SNP genotypes for about 55% of the roughly 700 donors and used that subset as a discovery cohort. About five DR-DQ haplotypes were treated as single units for association and clustering because of strong linkage in the cohort. In a later analysis, previously published TCR beta repertoires from roughly 710 donors were re-analyzed and high-resolution HLA genotyping was added so that TCR occurrence patterns could be studied. Every discovery cohort repertoire had been produced on one sequencing platform. Across 398 genotyped donors of the cohort, an average of roughly 230,000 unique TCR beta nucleotide sequences per donor were sequenced, and around 19% of those sequences were non-productive. High-throughput TCR immunosequencing, statistical association of individual TCRs with disease status, and machine learning were combined to predict cytomegalovirus infection status. The number of donors typed differed by locus, with roughly 629-640 for A, B, C, DRB1 and DQB1, roughly 520 for DQA1, about 610 for DPA1, and 450 to 480 for DPB1. Among the roughly 400 genotyped donors, under 90% belonged to the genetic ancestry cluster associated with self-reported Caucasian donors. An early release covering 500 to 750 HLA-typed donors comprised roughly 300 gigabases of sequencing data and around 80 million unique TCR sequences. An earlier analysis of 587 of the donors used high-throughput TCR beta sequencing to judge whether each TCR beta V gene segment behaved as functional or pseudogenic. Both class I and class II loci were covered by HLA typing, at four-digit resolution. Donor age, sex, ethnicity and CMV serostatus were compiled together with the repertoire data. A separate validation cohort of roughly 130 different subjects was used in addition to the roughly 700-subject first cohort. Rather than drawing on any new phenotypic data, the later analysis identified candidate immune exposures from TCR beta sequences and the way those sequences occurred across donors.

For this clone: It has no known antigen specificity. Base quality data are lacking; no much larger clone is found one base away.

The germline V gene gives CDR1 as LGHNA and CDR2 as YSLEER. The CDR3, cysteine through phenylalanine, is 16 amino acids long. Only the CDR3 part of the read is kept: 48 bases, read in frame from the first base. Receptor libraries were prepared by the immunoSEQ multiplex PCR assay. For the multiplex PCR, a mixture combining 60 forward primers for TCR Vbeta segments and 13 reverse primers for TCR Jbeta segments was used. A multiplex PCR assay on genomic DNA amplified the CDR3 region of rearranged TCR beta genes. The amplified TCR beta libraries were sequenced on the Illumina HiSeq System as 87-base-pair reads. The study's own analysis went as follows. A later analysis tallied 70 million to 100 million unique TCR beta chains across the 700 or so repertoires, and around 9.9 million of those chains were shared by two or more donors. To remove PCR and sequencing errors, raw reads were error-corrected and collapsed into unique sequences using a nearest-neighbor algorithm that merged closely related sequences. To assign V, D and J gene segments, CDR3 sequences were aligned to IMGT reference sequences. Each retained sequence needed at least a six-nucleotide match to both a V gene segment and a J gene segment. A rearrangement counted as productive if the CDR3 had no stop codons and remained in frame with V and J, and every other rearrangement counted as non-productive. CDR3 was defined according to IMGT convention as the region running from the second conserved V-encoded cysteine to the conserved J-encoded phenylalanine. Sequences without an unambiguous match to a single V gene segment were excluded from the earlier analysis of about 640 of the donors. In an earlier analysis of around 590 of the donors, a V segment was called functional when productive rearrangements were above 56.7%, and segregating when the standard deviation between donors exceeded 5%. A statistical classification framework was developed to diagnose cytomegalovirus status using the catalog of TCR beta chain sequences. A later analysis assigned V and J genes by comparing TCR nucleotide sequences with IMGT/GENE-DB human TR gene sequences. In a later analysis, CDR3 sequences and most-parsimonious VDJ recombination scenarios were assigned using the TCRdist pipeline. In a later analysis, each TCR beta chain was defined by its CDR3 amino acid sequence together with its V-gene family, and reads without a unique V-gene family were excluded. A later analysis removed over 500 highly shared, low-generation-probability nucleotide sequences to deal with suspected cross-contamination and a sequencing artifact. A later analysis calculated a clonal expansion index for each public chain from normalized within-repertoire ranks of inferred template counts. In a later analysis, generation probabilities were computed with a VDJ recombination model fitted to out-of-frame rearrangements, and the resulting probabilities were checked against IGoR. In a later analysis, TCR-TCR, TCR-HLA and TCR-CMV co-occurrence was scored with hypergeometric tests, and a repertoire-size bias correction was applied to TCR pairs. In a later analysis, false discovery rates were estimated by permuting HLA or CMV assignments 20 times. In a later analysis, co-occurring TCRs were grouped with DBSCAN, and TCRdist sequence similarity was added when clustering was performed within HLA-allele-positive subsets. For co-occurrence clustering, repertoires with fewer than 30,000 or more than 120,000 public chains were excluded, along with 5 or 6 repertoires with anomalous nucleotide sharing. As stored in TCRdb, this immuneACCESS dataset retains in-frame rearrangements with V and J assigned. A fraction of the clones does not appear; measured against another copy, unresolved V genes explain less than half of the discrepancy, and the remainder lacks a known reason. The DNA was the basis for D and trimming; V, J and clone size are from that table. The sample table holds 80,000 or so clones, of which more than 60% were seen once. The top ten hold around 3.2% of the sample.

Broader findings and caveats from the paper: Most TCR sequences were observed very rarely across donors, whereas some public TCRs were present in many individuals. In a later analysis, HLA-associated TCR beta chains showed more clonal expansion and lower generation probabilities than non-associated chains that were equally common. A later analysis found that TCR association rates varied across HLA loci, with DRB1 alleles showing the most associated TCRs and HLA-C alleles the fewest. A few of the identified cytomegalovirus-associated TCR beta chains were confirmed in vitro to be specific for cytomegalovirus antigens. It was suggested by the authors that the approach could potentially be generalized to other disease states and immunological phenotypes. In this cohort, only TCR beta chains were sequenced, and detectable features were limited by the absence of alpha or paired-chain data. The study listed 150 to 200 TCR beta chains as associated with cytomegalovirus. Roughly uniform sequencing depth across donors was assumed in presence/absence analyses, although this assumption may not hold. Because counts were too low, seventeen rarely observed V segments, including chromosome 9 orphons, were left out of the earlier analysis of 587 of the donors. According to a later analysis, most CMV-associated TCR beta chains appeared to be HLA-restricted, and the HLA associations seemed to be driven largely by CMV exposure. A further reported finding was that TCR beta sequences accurately predicted the HLA-A and HLA-B alleles for most subjects in the first cohort. A cluster of highly shared sequence variants was judged likely to be a technical artifact of the sequencing pipeline. The classifier was reported to diagnose cytomegalovirus status with high specificity and sensitivity in both the original and validation cohorts. In a later analysis, some 17,000 TCR beta sequences were associated with specific HLA alleles at a false discovery rate of 0.05. When HLA alleles, especially DR and DQ, strongly co-occurred, attributing TCR associations to individual alleles was difficult. In a later analysis, several top co-occurrence clusters were reported to appear linked to parvovirus B19, influenza, CMV and Epstein-Barr virus. In an earlier analysis of some 500 of the donors, most TCR beta V segments appeared in productive rearrangements about 87% or about 30% of the time, broadly matching IMGT annotations. An association between a missense DCLRE1C variant and V-gene and J-gene trimming of TCR beta chains was found in a later genetic analysis and replicated in an independent cohort. Some IMGT-functional V segments, including TRBV6-2 and TRBV6-3, could not be distinguished by the 87-base-pair reads and were therefore excluded. HLA typing was unavailable for some donors at each locus, so association tests used only the typed subset. Immune exposure information for the cohort was limited to CMV serostatus. Correlated functional status among segregating V segments might be attributable to linkage disequilibrium, but an unknown experimental factor could not be ruled out. Compared with the roughly 600-donor mean, donors in an Asian-associated ancestry cluster had fewer N-insertions in productive TCRs, according to a later genetic analysis.

The cohort comprised several hundred healthy bone marrow donors. At the time of sampling, every cohort member was nominally healthy, though immune exposures that went unrecorded were likely present. The donor tested CMV seropositive and was one of the 289 seropositive cohort members. Each donor provided a peripheral blood sample, and peripheral blood mononuclear cells were used for TCR beta sequencing. Genomic DNA extraction from the blood cell samples was performed with the Qiagen DNeasy Blood Extraction Kit. The chain is encoded by TRBV4-3 joined to TRBJ2-5; 9 nucleotides in the junction match TRBD2. The tail of the sequence fits TRBJ2-7 better, so the J call may be wrong. This clonotype was sampled from a man in his fifties in good health and CMV-seropositive. Sequenced input: PBMCs. CDR3 reads: CASSQGTGGGVYEQYF. The nucleotide sequence reads as follows: TGCGCCAGCAGCCAAGGGACCGGCGGGGGGGTCTACGAGCAGTACTTC.